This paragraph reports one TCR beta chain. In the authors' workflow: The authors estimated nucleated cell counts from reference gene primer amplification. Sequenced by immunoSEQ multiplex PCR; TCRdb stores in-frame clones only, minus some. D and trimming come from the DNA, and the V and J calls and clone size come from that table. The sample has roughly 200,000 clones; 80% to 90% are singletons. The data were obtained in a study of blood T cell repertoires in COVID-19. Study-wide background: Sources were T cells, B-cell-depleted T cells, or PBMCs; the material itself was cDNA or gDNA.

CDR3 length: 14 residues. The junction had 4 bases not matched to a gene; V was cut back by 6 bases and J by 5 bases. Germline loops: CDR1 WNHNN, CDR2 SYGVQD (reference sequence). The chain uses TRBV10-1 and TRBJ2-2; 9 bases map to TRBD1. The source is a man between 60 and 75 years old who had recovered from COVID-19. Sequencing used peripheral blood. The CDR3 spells CASRNGQGTGELFF. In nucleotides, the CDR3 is TGCGCCAGCAGAAACGGACAGGGGACCGGGGAGCTGTTTTTT.